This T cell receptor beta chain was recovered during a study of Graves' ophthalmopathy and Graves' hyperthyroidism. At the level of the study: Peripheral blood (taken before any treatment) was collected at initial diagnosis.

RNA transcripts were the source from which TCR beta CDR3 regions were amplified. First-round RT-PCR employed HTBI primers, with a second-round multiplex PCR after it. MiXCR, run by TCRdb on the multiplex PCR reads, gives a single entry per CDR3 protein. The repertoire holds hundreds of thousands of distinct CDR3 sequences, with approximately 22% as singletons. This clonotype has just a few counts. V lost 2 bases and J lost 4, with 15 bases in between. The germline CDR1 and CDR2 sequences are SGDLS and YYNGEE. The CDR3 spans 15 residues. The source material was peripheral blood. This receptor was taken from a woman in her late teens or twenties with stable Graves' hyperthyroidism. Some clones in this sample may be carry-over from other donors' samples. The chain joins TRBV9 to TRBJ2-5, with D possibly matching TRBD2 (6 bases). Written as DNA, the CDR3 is TGTGCCAGCAGCGTGGCGGGGAGGATGGGAGAGACCCAGTACTTC. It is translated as CASSVAGRMGETQYF. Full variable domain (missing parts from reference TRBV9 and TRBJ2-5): DSGVTQTPKHLITATGQRVTLRCSPRSGDLSVYWYQQSLDQGLQFLIQYYNGEERAKGNILERFSAQQFPDLHSELNLSSLELGDSALYFCASSVAGRMGETQYFGPGTRLLVL.